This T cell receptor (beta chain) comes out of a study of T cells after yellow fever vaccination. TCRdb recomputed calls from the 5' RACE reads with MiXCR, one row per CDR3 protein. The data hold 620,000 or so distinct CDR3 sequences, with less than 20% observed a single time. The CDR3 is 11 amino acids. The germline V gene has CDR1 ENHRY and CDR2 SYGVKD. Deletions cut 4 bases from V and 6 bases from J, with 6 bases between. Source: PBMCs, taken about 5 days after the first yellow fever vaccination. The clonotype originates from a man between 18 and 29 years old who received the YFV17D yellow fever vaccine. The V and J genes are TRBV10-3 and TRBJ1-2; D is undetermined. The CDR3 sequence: CAISAADGYTF. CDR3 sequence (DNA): TGTGCCATCAGTGCGGCGGATGGCTACACCTTC.